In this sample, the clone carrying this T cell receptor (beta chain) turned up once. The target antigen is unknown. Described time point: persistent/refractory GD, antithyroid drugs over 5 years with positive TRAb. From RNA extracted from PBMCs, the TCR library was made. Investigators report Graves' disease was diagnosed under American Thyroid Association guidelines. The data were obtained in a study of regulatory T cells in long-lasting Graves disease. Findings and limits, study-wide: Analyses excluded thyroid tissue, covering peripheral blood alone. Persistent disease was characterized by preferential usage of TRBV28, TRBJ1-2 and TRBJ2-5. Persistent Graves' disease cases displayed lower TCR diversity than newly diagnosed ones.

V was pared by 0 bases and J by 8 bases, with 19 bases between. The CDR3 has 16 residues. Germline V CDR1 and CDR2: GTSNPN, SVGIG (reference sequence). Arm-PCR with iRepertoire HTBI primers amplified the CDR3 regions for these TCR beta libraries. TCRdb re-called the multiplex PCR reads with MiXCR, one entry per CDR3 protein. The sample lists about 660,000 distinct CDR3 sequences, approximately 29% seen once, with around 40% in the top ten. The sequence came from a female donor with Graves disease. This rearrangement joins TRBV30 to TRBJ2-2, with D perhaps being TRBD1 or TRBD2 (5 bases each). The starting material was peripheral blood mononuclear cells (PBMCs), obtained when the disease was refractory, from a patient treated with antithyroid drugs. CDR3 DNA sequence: TGTGCCTGGAGTGTCCTGCAGGGACCTCTGGGTGGGGAGCTGTTTTTT. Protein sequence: CAWSVLQGPLGGELFF.